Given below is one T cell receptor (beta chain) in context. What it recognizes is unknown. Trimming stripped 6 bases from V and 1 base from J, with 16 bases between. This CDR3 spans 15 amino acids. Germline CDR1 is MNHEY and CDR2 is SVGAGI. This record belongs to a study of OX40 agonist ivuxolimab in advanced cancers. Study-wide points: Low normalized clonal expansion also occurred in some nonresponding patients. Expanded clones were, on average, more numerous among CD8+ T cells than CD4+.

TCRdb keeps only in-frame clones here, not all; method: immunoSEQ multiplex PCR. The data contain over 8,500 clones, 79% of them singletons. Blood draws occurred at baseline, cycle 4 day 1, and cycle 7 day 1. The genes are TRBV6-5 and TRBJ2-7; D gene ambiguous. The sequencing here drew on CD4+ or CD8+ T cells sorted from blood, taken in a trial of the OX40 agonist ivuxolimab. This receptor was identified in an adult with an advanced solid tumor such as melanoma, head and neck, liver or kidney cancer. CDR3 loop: CASSSAPDGSYEQYF. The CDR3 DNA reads TGTGCCAGCAGCTCAGCCCCGGACGGATCCTACGAGCAGTACTTC.